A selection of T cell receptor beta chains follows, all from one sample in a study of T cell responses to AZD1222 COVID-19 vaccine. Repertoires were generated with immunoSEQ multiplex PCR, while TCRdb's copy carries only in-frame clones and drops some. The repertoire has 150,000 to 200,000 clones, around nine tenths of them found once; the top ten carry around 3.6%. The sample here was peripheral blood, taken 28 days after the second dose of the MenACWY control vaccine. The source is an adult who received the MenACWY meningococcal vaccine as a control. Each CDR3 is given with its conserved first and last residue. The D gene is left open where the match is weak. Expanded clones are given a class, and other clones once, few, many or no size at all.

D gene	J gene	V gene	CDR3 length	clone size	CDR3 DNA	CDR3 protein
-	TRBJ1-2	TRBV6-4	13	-	TGTGCCCCGAATTGGGGACCAGACTATGGCTACACCTTC	CAPNWGPDYGYTF
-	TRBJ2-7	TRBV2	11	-	TGTGCCACGGGCGGGACCTACGAGCAGTACTTC	CATGGTYEQYF
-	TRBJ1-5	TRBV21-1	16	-	TGTGCCAGCTCAATCTGGACAGTTTTAAGCAATCAGCCCCAGCATTTT	CASSIWTVLSNQPQHF
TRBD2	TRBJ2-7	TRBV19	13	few	TGTGCCAGTAGTATGATGCGGGAGTTCGAGCAGTACTTC	CASSMMREFEQYF
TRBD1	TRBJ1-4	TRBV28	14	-	TGTGCCAGTTGCCGGGACAGGGCTGGGGAAAAACTGTTTTTT	CASCRDRAGEKLFF
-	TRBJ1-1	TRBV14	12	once	TGTGCCAGCAGCCAAGGCGCAGCGGTAGCTTTCTTT	CASSQGAAVAFF
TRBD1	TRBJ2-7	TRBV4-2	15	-	TGTGCCAGCAGCCAAGATTGGGACAGTACCTACGAGCAGTACTTC	CASSQDWDSTYEQYF
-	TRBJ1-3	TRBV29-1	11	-	TGCAGCGTCTTCTCTGGAAACACCATATATTTT	CSVFSGNTIYF
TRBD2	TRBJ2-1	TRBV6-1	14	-	TGTGCCAGCAGTGAGCGGGGGACGAACAATGAGCAGTTCTTC	CASSERGTNNEQFF
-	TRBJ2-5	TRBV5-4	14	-	TGTGCCAGCAGCCCCGGACTGATACAAGAGACCCAGTACTTC	CASSPGLIQETQYF
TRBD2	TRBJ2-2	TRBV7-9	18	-	TGTGCCAGCAGCTTAAGGGCTAGCGGGAGAAAGTTCACCGGGGAGCTGTTTTTT	CASSLRASGRKFTGELFF
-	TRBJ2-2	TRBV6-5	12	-	TGTGCCAGCAGAGTAAGGGGGGGGGAGCTGTTTTTT	CASRVRGGELFF
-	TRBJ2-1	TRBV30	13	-	TGTGCCTGGAGTGCCCTGTCCTACAATGAGCAGTTCTTC	CAWSALSYNEQFF
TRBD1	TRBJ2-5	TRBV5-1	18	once	TGCGCCAGCAGCTTGGGCCGACAGGGACGGACGGCAAAAGAGACCCAGTACTTC	CASSLGRQGRTAKETQYF
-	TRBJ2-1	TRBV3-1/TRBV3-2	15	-	TGTGCCAGCAGCCAAGAAAGGGGCTCATTTAGTGAGCAGTTCTTC	CASSQERGSFSEQFF
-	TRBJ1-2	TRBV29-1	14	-	TGCAGCGTCACGGGGGGGGGCCGTGAAAGCAGCTACACCTTC	CSVTGGGRESSYTF
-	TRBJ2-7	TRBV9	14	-	TGTGCCAGCAGCGTCCAGGACGGCTCCTACGAGCAGTACTTC	CASSVQDGSYEQYF
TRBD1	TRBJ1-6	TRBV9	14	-	TGTGCCAGCAGCGTGAGGACAGGGCCCTCACCCCTCCACTTT	CASSVRTGPSPLHF
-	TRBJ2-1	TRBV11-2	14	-	TGTGCCAGCAGCTTTCGACAGGCGGACAATGAGCAGTTCTTC	CASSFRQADNEQFF
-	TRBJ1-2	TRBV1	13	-	TGCACCAGCAGCCAGACACATAACTATGGCTACACCTTC	CTSSQTHNYGYTF
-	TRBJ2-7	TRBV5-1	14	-	TGCGCCAGCAGCTTGGAAGGTGGGGGTGGCGAGCAGTACTTC	CASSLEGGGGEQYF
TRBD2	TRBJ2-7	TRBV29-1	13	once	TGCAGCGTTTTCGGGACTAGCGTTTACGAGCAGTACTTC	CSVFGTSVYEQYF